The 5 T cell receptor beta chains in this list originate from one sample, sequenced in a study. TCRdb reprocessed the RT-PCR reads via MiXCR and lists one record per CDR3 protein. The sample lists about 680,000 distinct CDR3 sequences; 12% to 15% were seen once. The specimen was memory CD4+ T cells from blood. The receptors were sampled from a female donor in good health, serving as a healthy control.

J is TRBJ2-5 and V is TRBV6-2 or TRBV6-3; D is unresolved. The CDR3 has 17 residues. Germline lookup yields CDR1 MNHEY and CDR2 SVGEGT. V lost 3 bases and J lost 4, with 21 bases in between. The CDR3 DNA sequence: TGTGCCAGCAGTTATCGACTTGCCGGCCGGCATCCAGAGACCCAGTACTTC. Translated, it gives CASSYRLAGRHPETQYF.

The chain is built from TRBV5-5 and TRBJ2-6; the D is unclear. The V end was cut by 1 base, the J end by 1 base, with 6 bases between. This CDR3 spans 15 amino acids. Germline CDR1 reads SGHKS; CDR2 reads YYEKEE (reference sequence). CDR3 in amino acids: CASSLLNSGANVLTF. The CDR3 nucleotides are TGTGCCAGCAGCTTGCTGAATTCTGGGGCCAACGTCCTGACTTTC. Based on the CDR3 plus reference TRBV5-5 and TRBJ2-6, the full variable domain is DAGVTQSPTHLIKTRGQQVTLRCSPISGHKSVSWYQQVLGQGPQFIFQYYEKEERGRGNFPDRFSARQFPNYSSELNVNALLLGDSALYLCASSLLNSGANVLTFGAGSRLTVL.

The rearrangement links TRBV12-3 or TRBV12-4 to TRBJ1-1; D possibly corresponds to TRBD1 (5 bases). The CDR3 is 15 amino acids. V gave up 2 bases and J gave up 0 bases, with 10 bases separating them. CDR3 coding DNA: TGTGCCAGCAGTTTAATGGGACGACTGAACACTGAAGCTTTCTTT. Protein product: CASSLMGRLNTEAFF.

This clonotype was detected only a few times. The chain couples TRBV3-1 to TRBJ2-3, with D perhaps being TRBD1 or TRBD2 (6 bases each). CDR1 is LGHDT and CDR2 is YNNKEL in the germline V gene (reference sequence). The CDR3 spans 18 residues. The V end lost 0 bases, the J end lost 0 bases, and 16 bases lay between the germline ends. The chain's CDR3 is CASSQELPGGLSTDTQYF. The DNA for the CDR3 is TGTGCCAGCAGCCAAGAGCTTCCCGGGGGCCTCAGCACAGATACGCAGTATTTT.

This clonotype appeared a single time. The chain carries TRBV29-1 and TRBJ2-7; D may be TRBD1 (6 bases). The germline gives CDR1 SQVTM, CDR2 ANQGSEA. The CDR3 is 13 amino acids. Trimming stripped 3 bases from V and 3 bases from J, with 12 bases between. CDR3 in amino acids: CSVDTGKVYEQYF. CDR3 DNA sequence: TGCAGCGTTGATACAGGGAAGGTCTACGAGCAGTACTTC.